These T cell receptor beta chains were read from a single sample in a study of T cell changes during pregnancy in multiple sclerosis. The repertoire was sequenced with immunoSEQ multiplex PCR; TCRdb's copy has only in-frame clones and lacks some. This table has approximately 24,000 clones, around nine tenths appearing once. The sample was CD4+ T cells from peripheral blood mononuclear cells, taken in the second trimester of pregnancy. These receptors were obtained from a female donor in good health, enrolled as a control in a pregnancy study. Both conserved end residues are part of each CDR3. Each record gives: clone size, CDR3 length, V gene, D gene, J gene, CDR3 protein, CDR3 DNA. The D gene is left open where the match is weak. Not every row has a clone size; where given, it reads once, few, many or a size class.

>-|13|TRBV2|-|TRBJ2-7
CASSAIPGYEQYF
TGTGCCAGCAGTGCTATCCCGGGCTACGAGCAGTACTTC
>once|13|TRBV7-8|-|TRBJ1-4
CASSLGLAKELFF
TGTGCCAGCAGCTTAGGTTTAGCCAAGGAACTGTTTTTT
>medium-sized|12|TRBV7-9|-|TRBJ1-6
CASSFKLSPLHF
TGTGCCAGCAGCTTCAAGCTCTCACCCCTCCACTTT
>-|14|TRBV7-9|-|TRBJ2-1
CASSLNVRDNEQFF
TGTGCCAGCAGCTTAAACGTCCGGGACAATGAGCAGTTCTTC
>-|15|TRBV6-4|-|TRBJ2-3
CASSDGGASTDTQYF
TGTGCCAGCAGTGACGGGGGGGCTAGCACAGATACGCAGTATTTT
>-|16|TRBV28|-|TRBJ1-1
CASTNMRLGSATEAFF
TGTGCCAGCACTAACATGCGTCTGGGGAGTGCCACTGAAGCTTTCTTT
>-|18|TRBV21-1|-|TRBJ1-5
CASKDWGVIWGSNQPQHF
TGTGCCAGCAAAGACTGGGGGGTTATCTGGGGTAGCAATCAGCCCCAGCATTTT
>-|15|TRBV18|TRBD1|TRBJ1-1
CASSGTGPGGTEAFF
TGTGCCAGCTCGGGGACAGGGCCAGGCGGCACTGAAGCTTTCTTT
>-|14|TRBV5-1|TRBD1|TRBJ1-1
CASSSGQVGTEAFF
TGCGCCAGCAGCTCGGGACAGGTAGGCACTGAAGCTTTCTTT
>-|15|TRBV9|TRBD1|TRBJ1-2
CASSVRYDRGPGYTF
TGTGCCAGCAGCGTCCGTTATGACAGGGGCCCAGGCTACACCTTC
>-|15|TRBV7-9|TRBD2|TRBJ2-5
CASSLTSGREETQYF
TGTGCCAGCAGCTTAACTAGCGGGAGGGAGGAGACCCAGTACTTC
>-|13|TRBV10-1|TRBD1|TRBJ2-1
CASSADRVNEQFF
TGCGCCAGCAGCGCAGACAGGGTCAATGAGCAGTTCTTC
>-|14|TRBV7-9|-|TRBJ2-5
CASSHTGGRETQYF
TGTGCCAGCAGTCATACGGGGGGCAGGGAGACCCAGTACTTC
>-|13|TRBV6-1|-|TRBJ2-2
CASSPVGDGELFF
TGTGCCAGCTCCCCAGTAGGAGACGGGGAGCTGTTTTTT
>-|16|TRBV10-3|TRBD1|TRBJ2-2
CAISGGTGDGAGELFF
TGTGCCATCAGTGGGGGGACAGGGGACGGGGCCGGGGAGCTGTTTTTT
>-|14|TRBV7-2|TRBD1|TRBJ1-5
CASSPTGGGQPQHF
TGTGCCAGCAGCCCCACAGGGGGCGGCCAGCCCCAGCATTTT
>-|13|TRBV27|-|TRBJ2-7
CASSGRGSYEQYF
TGTGCCAGCAGTGGTAGGGGCTCCTACGAGCAGTACTTC
>-|13|TRBV6-5|TRBD1|TRBJ1-4
CASRMDRSGKLFF
TGTGCCAGCAGAATGGACAGGAGTGGAAAACTGTTTTTT
>-|17|TRBV15|TRBD2|TRBJ2-1
CATSLRGGSETYNEQFF
TGTGCCACCAGCCTTCGGGGCGGGAGTGAAACCTACAATGAGCAGTTCTTC
>-|14|TRBV27|-|TRBJ2-2
CASSSARGTGELFF
TGTGCCAGCAGTTCGGCCCGAGGCACCGGGGAGCTGTTTTTT
>-|15|TRBV6-6|-|TRBJ2-7
CASSPTNRGGGEQYF
TGTGCCAGCAGCCCGACTAACCGGGGAGGGGGCGAGCAGTACTTC
>once|14|TRBV10-3|TRBD1|TRBJ2-1
CAISLTRDSNEQFF
TGTGCCATCAGCCTTACTCGGGACAGCAATGAGCAGTTCTTC
>once|16|TRBV5-7|-|TRBJ2-7
CASSAGLRRFPYEQYF
TGTGCCAGCAGCGCAGGCTTAAGGAGGTTCCCCTACGAGCAGTACTTC
>-|15|TRBV4-1|-|TRBJ2-7
CASSPPLSNPYEQYF
TGCGCCAGCAGCCCTCCGCTGAGCAACCCCTACGAGCAGTACTTC
>-|15|TRBV2|-|TRBJ1-5
CASSLPGASNQPQHF
TGTGCCAGCAGTTTACCAGGGGCGAGCAATCAGCCCCAGCATTTT
>once|14|TRBV7-3|TRBD1|TRBJ2-3
CASSLGQATDTQYF
TGTGCCAGCAGCTTGGGACAGGCCACAGATACGCAGTATTTT
>-|17|TRBV5-1|-|TRBJ2-7
CASSLAITSPSRYEQYF
TGCGCCAGCAGCTTGGCAATTACTAGTCCGAGCAGGTACGAGCAGTACTTC
>-|16|TRBV2|-|TRBJ1-6
CASSEKPLSLNSPLHF
TGTGCCAGCAGTGAAAAGCCCCTAAGCCTTAATTCACCCCTCCACTTT
>-|15|TRBV9|TRBD1|TRBJ2-1
CASSRTGGQYNEQFF
TGTGCCAGCAGCAGGACAGGGGGCCAGTACAATGAGCAGTTCTTC
>-|15|TRBV4-3|TRBD1|TRBJ2-7
CASSQDHTGVREQYF
TGCGCCAGCAGCCAAGATCATACAGGGGTGAGGGAGCAGTACTTC
>-|15|TRBV10-2|TRBD1|TRBJ1-5
CASSEDGTGVQPQHF
TGCGCCAGCAGTGAGGACGGGACAGGGGTTCAGCCCCAGCATTTT
>-|17|TRBV18|-|TRBJ1-3
CASSPLGEGTPGNTIYF
TGTGCCAGCTCACCACTCGGGGAGGGGACACCTGGAAACACCATATATTTT
>-|16|TRBV4-2|TRBD2|TRBJ2-5
CASSQDSGLVQETQYF
TGTGCCAGCAGCCAAGACTCTGGACTAGTCCAAGAGACCCAGTACTTC
>-|14|TRBV6-1|TRBD1|TRBJ2-2
CATGQGMDTGELFF
TGTGCCACTGGACAGGGTATGGACACCGGGGAGCTGTTTTTT
>-|13|TRBV7-2|-|TRBJ2-7
CASSLGLLDEQYF
TGTGCCAGCAGCTTAGGACTACTCGACGAGCAGTACTTC
>-|13|TRBV6-1|-|TRBJ1-1
CASSEGGHTEAFF
TGTGCCAGCAGTGAGGGGGGGCACACTGAAGCTTTCTTT
>-|14|TRBV7-8|-|TRBJ2-7
CASSLDRVSYEQYF
TGTGCCAGCAGCTTAGACAGGGTGTCCTACGAGCAGTACTTC
>few|15|TRBV9|-|TRBJ2-7
CASSVDSGIQYEQYF
TGTGCCAGCAGCGTAGATTCCGGGATTCAATACGAGCAGTACTTC
>few|12|TRBV14|TRBD1|TRBJ1-1
CASSSRQGGAFF
TGTGCCAGCAGCTCCCGGCAGGGGGGAGCTTTCTTT
>-|13|TRBV19|TRBD1|TRBJ1-1
CASSIAQGTEAFF
TGTGCCAGTAGTATAGCACAGGGGACTGAAGCTTTCTTT
>-|17|TRBV5-4|TRBD1|TRBJ1-2
CASSLAYWDRDTYGYTF
TGTGCCAGCAGCTTGGCCTATTGGGACAGGGATACCTATGGCTACACCTTC
>-|13|TRBV7-3|-|TRBJ2-7
CASSSSGGKEQYF
TGTGCCAGCAGCTCATCGGGCGGGAAGGAGCAGTACTTC
>once|15|TRBV11-2|-|TRBJ1-1
CASSLEGGMNTEAFF
TGTGCCAGCAGCTTAGAGGGAGGGATGAACACTGAAGCTTTCTTT
>-|15|TRBV10-1|TRBD1|TRBJ2-1
CASSDGTGGYNEQFF
TGCGCCAGCAGTGACGGGACAGGGGGCTACAATGAGCAGTTCTTC
>-|14|TRBV5-1|TRBD2|TRBJ2-5
CASSLSGGQETQYF
TGCGCCAGCAGCTTGTCGGGGGGGCAAGAGACCCAGTACTTC
>few|16|TRBV9|TRBD2|TRBJ2-1
CASSPRLAGGTDEQFF
TGTGCCAGCAGCCCCCGACTAGCGGGAGGGACCGATGAGCAGTTCTTC
>-|14|TRBV21-1|-|TRBJ1-5
CASSRLGSNQPQHF
TGTGCCAGCAGCCGGCTGGGCAGCAATCAGCCCCAGCATTTT
>-|15|TRBV28|-|TRBJ2-1
CASSHGLTPHREQFF
TGTGCCAGCAGCCACGGCCTGACTCCTCACCGTGAGCAGTTCTTC
>-|15|TRBV7-2|TRBD2|TRBJ2-1
CASSETSGRAVEQFF
TGTGCCAGCAGCGAGACTAGCGGGAGGGCCGTTGAGCAGTTCTTC
>-|13|TRBV5-1|-|TRBJ1-2
CASSLEGVSGYTF
TGCGCCAGCAGCTTGGAAGGGGTTAGTGGCTACACCTTC
>-|15|TRBV19|-|TRBJ2-7
CASSISSGDTYEQYF
TGTGCCAGTAGTATATCGAGCGGAGATACCTACGAGCAGTACTTC
>-|16|TRBV9|TRBD1|TRBJ2-7
CASSVGDRGMGYEQYF
TGTGCCAGCAGCGTAGGGGACAGGGGGATGGGTTACGAGCAGTACTTC
>once|15|TRBV9|TRBD2|TRBJ2-2
CASSVVPGGGGELFF
TGTGCCAGCAGCGTAGTCCCCGGGGGGGGCGGGGAGCTGTTTTTT
>-|14|TRBV7-9|-|TRBJ2-5
CASSPGARGETQYF
TGTGCCAGCAGCCCTGGTGCCCGCGGAGAGACCCAGTACTTC
>-|14|TRBV6-5|TRBD2|TRBJ2-7
CASSRLAGGYEQYF
TGTGCCAGCAGCAGACTAGCGGGAGGTTACGAGCAGTACTTC
>-|15|TRBV5-6|TRBD1|TRBJ2-7
CASSRTGPGSYEQYF
TGTGCCAGCAGCCGGACAGGGCCCGGCTCCTACGAGCAGTACTTC
>few|13|TRBV19|-|TRBJ2-7
CASSLQVDYEQYF
TGTGCCAGTAGTCTTCAGGTAGACTACGAGCAGTACTTC
>-|15|TRBV9|TRBD2|TRBJ2-1
CASSVDLGGAGEQFF
TGTGCCAGCAGCGTAGATCTCGGGGGGGCGGGTGAGCAGTTCTTC